This T cell receptor (beta chain) was observed in a study of T-cell reconstitution after alpha-beta-depleted transplantation in children. Preparing the TCRbeta library involved the use of unique molecular identifiers. TCRdb redid the calling of the PCR reads with MiXCR, one entry per CDR3 protein. The sample has just under 550,000 distinct CDR3 sequences; about 18% are singletons. V lost 5 bases, J lost 0 bases, and 17 bases lay in between. There are 18 residues in the CDR3. Germline V gene sequence: CDR1 SGHAT, CDR2 FQDESV (reference sequence). The origin of this receptor is a human donor who donated a stem cell graft to a child with acute lymphoblastic leukemia. This sequence joins TRBV11-1 and TRBJ2-6, with D perhaps assigned TRBD1 or TRBD2 (6 bases each). The sequenced sample was PBMCs from the stem cell graft donor, obtained from the stem cell graft. CDR3 residues: CASSPRGQRNSGANVLTF. The DNA for the CDR3 is TGTGCCAGCAGCCCCCGGGGGCAGAGGAACTCTGGGGCCAACGTCCTGACTTTC. Full variable domain (outside the CDR3, taken from reference TRBV11-1 and TRBJ2-6): EAEVAQSPRYKITEKSQAVAFWCDPISGHATLYWYRQILGQGPELLVQFQDESVVDDSQLPKDRFSAERLKGVDSTLKIQPAELGDSAMYLCASSPRGQRNSGANVLTFGAGSRLTVL.